This T cell receptor beta chain was observed in a study of blood T cells in healthy people across ages (dated by TCRdb to between 2014 and 2016). With respect to the entire study: In model experiments, roughly one uniquely barcoded TCR beta cDNA molecule per two T cells was captured by template switching. To track age-related changes in TCR beta repertoire diversity, the study relied on deep sequencing normalized with unique cDNA molecular identifiers. Donors were grouped into four age groups: young (average approximately 16 years), middle-aged (around 39), aged (roughly 67) and long-lived (around 82). Donors of different ages were randomly distributed across sequencing lanes to avoid experimental bias. Using the same blood draw, the study looked at two additional independent replicas of 1 million unique cDNA reads for two donors, one aged 18 to 30 and the other aged 80 or older.

Receptor libraries were prepared by 5' RACE. Sequencing took place on an Illumina HiSeq 2500. A second PCR of about 6 to 11 cycles was performed with a sample-barcoded 5' primer and a J-beta primer mix. A unique molecular identifier was introduced onto each TCR beta cDNA molecule by a template-switch 5' adaptor carrying 12 random nucleotides. At least 3 million CDR3-containing paired-end reads were obtained from each sample. The Mint cDNA synthesis kit, primed by a TRBC-specific oligonucleotide, was used to synthesize first-strand cDNA from all RNA. Following uracil-DNA glycosylase treatment, a first 18-cycle PCR with universal primers M1SS and BC2_uni_R was performed on all cDNA. As for the original processing: Normalization of each sample was performed by random selection of 1 million high-quality reads, each carrying a distinct molecular identifier. Instead of being binned into consensus sequences, reads that shared molecular identifiers were thrown out. MiTCR, set to a Q25 quality threshold and the strictest error-elimination algorithm, was used for CDR3 identification, clonotype clustering and error correction. Lower-bound total TCR beta diversity was estimated with a nonparametric unseen species model using Euler transformation. TCRdb reprocessing: public reads trimmed at Q25 with fastp, clones called with MiXCR, in-frame beta chains kept. Each CDR3 protein appears once, grouped with its most common genes and DNA. These V and J calls originate from TCRdb's pipeline instead of the authors' own analysis. The sample yields 910,000 or so distinct CDR3 sequences; roughly half were counted once. Roughly 23% of the sample belongs to the ten largest clones.

Remarks on this clonotype: It has no known antigen specificity. Per-base quality was not reported, and no clone a single base away is much larger than it.

The roughly 39 donors, aged 6 to 90 years, were systemically healthy Caucasian individuals from Russia. Around 9.8 milliliters of peripheral blood were collected from each donor into EDTA-treated Vacutainer tubes. PBMCs were isolated by Ficoll-Paque density-gradient centrifugation, with at least 7 million obtained per sample. Total RNA was extracted from PBMCs with Trizol reagent, with at least 6 micrograms obtained per sample. Naive CD45RAhigh/CD27high T cell percentages were measured by flow cytometry on a PBMC aliquot from every donor. Beyond this particular receptor, the publication reports: Because donor CMV infection status was unknown, age-related changes in expanded clonotypes were potentially confounded. The long-lived group showed more naive CD4+ T cells, fewer expanded clones and increased TCR diversity than the aged group, suggesting age selection. Observed TCR beta diversity per million T cells fell roughly linearly with age, and a significant reduction was already apparent by age around 36. A strong correlation was found between observed TCR beta diversity and the percentage of naive T cells measured by flow cytometry. Estimates of total diversity from one million sequenced T cells were regarded as lower bounds and underestimates. Bulk unsorted PBMC profiling prevented conclusive comparison of naive and antigen-experienced compartments.

From the germline V gene, CDR1 is SNHLY and CDR2 is FYNNEI. Measured from the cysteine to the phenylalanine, the CDR3 is 15 residues long. The read is trimmed to its CDR3 DNA, 45 bases read in frame from base 1. Trimmed from V: 5 bases; trimmed from J: 6 bases; junction bases lacking a gene match: 10. The chain is assembled from TRBV2 and TRBJ1-5, with 7 central nucleotides matching TRBD1. The origin of this receptor is an older woman in good health. The sample comprised blood. CDR3 loop: CASSSYRDRLQPQHF. The sequence in DNA is TGTGCCAGCAGTTCGTACCGGGACAGACTTCAGCCCCAGCATTTT.